The 18 T cell receptor beta chains presented below share a single source sample, sequenced in a study of blood T cell repertoires in COVID-19 (dated by TCRdb to the early 2020s). The library relied on the immunoSEQ multiplex PCR assay. What TCRdb holds here is the immuneACCESS table cut down to in-frame rearrangements. Part of the clones is not present; checked against another copy, under half of the missing clones reflect an unresolved V gene, and the others are unexplained. This sample holds about 410,000 clones; 70% to 90% were observed only once. The ten largest make up about 1.5% of the sample. Material: peripheral blood. Receptor source: a woman in her twenties or thirties with active or convalescent COVID-19.

On this clone: Other DNA sequences in the sample encode the same CDR3. The chain carries TRBV5-6 and TRBJ2-5; the match to TRBD1 covers 7 bases. The V gene's germline CDR1 is SGHDT and CDR2 YYEEEE. The V segment lost 3 bases and the J segment 5 bases; nucleotides outside the gene matches: 7. The CDR3 loop spans 14 amino acids. CDR3 region: CASSSARGSETQYF. The CDR3 bases are TGTGCCAGCAGCTCAGCCAGGGGGTCGGAGACCCAGTACTTC.

This clone was observed a few times. The gene calls are TRBV7-9 and TRBJ2-1; D call uncertain. This CDR3 is built from 17 residues. CDR1 is SEHNR and CDR2 is FQNEAQ in the germline V gene (reference sequence). Trimming left V 2 bases short and J 1 base short, with 15 bases between. The CDR3 here is CASSLYRAKSSYNEQFF. The CDR3 DNA is TGTGCCAGCAGCTTATACCGAGCGAAATCATCCTACAATGAGCAGTTCTTC.

This clone was picked up one time. The chain combines TRBV5-1 with TRBJ2-7; 9 bases are shared with TRBD1. V shed 4 bases, J shed 2 bases, and the junction held 7 bases outside the gene matches. This CDR3 spans 15 amino acids. The germline V gene has CDR1 SGHRS and CDR2 YFSETQ. The CDR3 loop reads CASSTPGQGTYEQYF. As DNA, the CDR3 is TGCGCCAGCAGCACGCCGGGACAGGGAACCTACGAGCAGTACTTC.

A note on this clone: The sample carries other DNA sequences with the same CDR3. The V call is TRBV3-1 (or the pseudogene TRBV3-2), the J call TRBJ1-2; 7 bases fit TRBD1. The V gene's germline CDR1 is LGHDT and CDR2 YNNKEL (reference sequence). V was pared by 3 bases and J by 5 bases, with 3 bases of the junction left unmatched. This CDR3 region has 13 residues. The CDR3 DNA reads TGTGCCAGCAGCCAGGAGACAGGGTATGGCTACACCTTC. Protein: CASSQETGYGYTF.

The chain recombines TRBV21-1 with TRBJ1-5. TRBV21-1 is termed a pseudogene. This CDR3 is 17 amino acids long. The CDR3, as DNA: TGTGCCACCGACTTTCAGGGGAGGGTATATAGCAATCAGCCCCAGCATTTT. Its translation: CATDFQGRVYSNQPQHF.

This clone showed up just once. V and J are TRBV25-1 and TRBJ1-6, with TRBD1 as a possible D gene (6 bases). The germline V gene encodes CDR1 MGHDK and CDR2 SYGVNS. Trimming shortened V by 7 bases and J by 9 bases, and 25 bases separated the two germline ends. The CDR3 has 17 amino acids. CDR3 loop: CASKRGSLSGRFSPLHF. CDR3 nucleotides: TGTGCCAGCAAAAGGGGGAGTTTAAGTGGCAGGTTTTCACCCCTCCACTTT.

The chain joins TRBV3-1 (or the pseudogene TRBV3-2) to TRBJ1-3, with D maybe TRBD1 (6 bases). The V gene lost 5 bases and the J gene lost 8 bases, with 16 bases spanning the gap. This CDR3 region has 14 residues. From germline, CDR1 is LGHDT and CDR2 YNNKEL (reference sequence). The CDR3 coding sequence is TGTGCCAGCAGCACCACAGGGTTCGTAGACACCATATATTTT. Encoded protein: CASSTTGFVDTIYF.

The chain couples TRBV6-5 to TRBJ1-1; 9 bases are a match to TRBD1. The germline CDR1 and CDR2 sequences are MNHEY and SVGAGI. V was pared by 6 bases and J by 5 bases, with 7 bases of the junction left unmatched. The CDR3 is 14 amino acids. CDR3 protein: CASSITQGATEAFF. The CDR3 coding sequence is TGTGCCAGCAGCATCACACAGGGGGCGACTGAAGCTTTCTTT.

The chain recombines TRBV29-1 with TRBJ1-2, with TRBD1 identical over 8 bases. Germline CDR1 and CDR2: SQVTM and ANQGSEA. The V gene end was trimmed by 6 bases and the J gene end by 8 bases; junction bases not matched to a gene: 5. This CDR3 has 11 residues. The CDR3 coding sequence is TGCAGCGTCGAGGGACAGGCCGGCTACACCTTC. Translating it yields CSVEGQAGYTF.

In DNA, the CDR3 is TGTGCCAGCAGTCACAGGGACTCTGGAAACACCATATATTTT. This codes for CASSHRDSGNTIYF. The chain has TRBV6-6 and TRBJ1-3, with TRBD1 as a possible D gene (6 bases). With 5 bases removed from V and 0 bases from J, the gap between germline ends came to 8 bases. The CDR3 has 14 residues. Germline assignment: CDR1 MNHNY and CDR2 SVGAGI (reference sequence).

This clone came up once. The chain combines TRBV5-1 with TRBJ1-1; possibly TRBD1 for D (6 bases). This CDR3 region has 15 residues. V lost 2 bases to trimming and J lost 3 bases, with 14 bases between them. Germline CDR1 reads SGHRS; CDR2 reads YFSETQ. CDR3 in amino acids: CASSLWGQGDTEAFF. The CDR3 region has the DNA TGCGCCAGCAGCTTATGGGGGCAGGGAGACACTGAAGCTTTCTTT.

V usage is TRBV10-3 and J usage is TRBJ2-3, with 8 bases aligning to TRBD2. The J segment lost 4 bases and the V segment lost 4 bases, leaving 7 bases of the junction unmatched. The CDR3 has 15 residues. Germline assignment: CDR1 ENHRY and CDR2 SYGVKD. The CDR3 sequence: CAISGASGFPDTQYF. The CDR3, as DNA: TGTGCCATCAGTGGGGCTAGCGGGTTTCCAGATACGCAGTATTTT.

V and J are TRBV9 and TRBJ2-1; 7 positions agree with TRBD2. The germline V gene has CDR1 SGDLS and CDR2 YYNGEE. CDR3 length equals 14 residues. Trimming took 9 bases from V and 8 from J; bases not matched to a gene: 14. As DNA, the CDR3 is TGTGCCACCACACGGGTGGGCGGGAGTGATGAGCAGTTCTTC. The encoded protein is CATTRVGGSDEQFF.

The chain carries TRBV19 and TRBJ1-5; no reliable D call. This CDR3 contains 17 residues. Germline V CDR1 and CDR2: LNHDA, SQIVND (reference sequence). V lost 0 bases and J 3 bases, leaving 15 bases between the germline ends. CDR3: CASSIELSGISNQPQHF. The CDR3 DNA sequence: TGTGCCAGTAGTATAGAGTTGAGCGGGATTTCCAATCAGCCCCAGCATTTT.

This chain links TRBV19 with TRBJ1-2; perhaps TRBD1 as D (5 bases). The CDR3 consists of 17 residues. Germline V gene lookup returns CDR1 LNHDA and CDR2 SQIVND (reference sequence). Deletions cut 1 base from V and 2 bases from J, with 17 bases between. The chain's CDR3 is CASSIGVKGPKNYGYTF. In DNA form, the CDR3 reads TGTGCCAGTAGTATAGGTGTGAAGGGGCCAAAGAACTATGGCTACACCTTC. Full variable domain (outside the CDR3, taken from reference TRBV19 and TRBJ1-2): DGGITQSPKYLFRKEGQNVTLSCEQNLNHDAMYWYRQDPGQGLRLIYYSQIVNDFQKGDIAEGYSVSREKKESFPLTVTSAQKNPTAFYLCASSIGVKGPKNYGYTFGSGTRLTVV.

This chain connects TRBV19 to TRBJ1-1; 8 bases are a match to TRBD1. Germline CDR1 reads LNHDA; CDR2 reads SQIVND (reference sequence). This CDR3 comprises 15 residues. V lost 8 bases, J lost 6 bases, and 14 bases stayed unmatched. CDR3 sequence: CASRTTDRGVAEAFF. The CDR3 DNA sequence: TGTGCCAGTCGAACCACCGACAGGGGAGTTGCTGAAGCTTTCTTT.

The chain carries TRBV11-2 and TRBJ2-7; no clear D gene. CDR3 length: 16 residues. CDR1 is SGHAT, CDR2 FQNNGV, per germline. The germline V and J ends were trimmed by 0 bases and 1 base, with 13 bases remaining between them. CDR3 protein: CASSLDHAGRSYEQYF. The DNA for the CDR3 is TGTGCCAGCAGCTTAGATCATGCCGGCAGGTCCTACGAGCAGTACTTC.

This clone was counted a few times. The chain employs TRBV7-9 and TRBJ1-1; D unclear. The CDR3 extends over 14 amino acids. Germline V gene sequence: CDR1 SEHNR, CDR2 FQNEAQ (reference sequence). V shed 4 bases and J shed 4 bases, with 13 bases lying between them. For the CDR3, the DNA is TGTGCCAGCAGCTCGATGGACGGGAGCACTGAAGCTTTCTTT. It yields the protein CASSSMDGSTEAFF.